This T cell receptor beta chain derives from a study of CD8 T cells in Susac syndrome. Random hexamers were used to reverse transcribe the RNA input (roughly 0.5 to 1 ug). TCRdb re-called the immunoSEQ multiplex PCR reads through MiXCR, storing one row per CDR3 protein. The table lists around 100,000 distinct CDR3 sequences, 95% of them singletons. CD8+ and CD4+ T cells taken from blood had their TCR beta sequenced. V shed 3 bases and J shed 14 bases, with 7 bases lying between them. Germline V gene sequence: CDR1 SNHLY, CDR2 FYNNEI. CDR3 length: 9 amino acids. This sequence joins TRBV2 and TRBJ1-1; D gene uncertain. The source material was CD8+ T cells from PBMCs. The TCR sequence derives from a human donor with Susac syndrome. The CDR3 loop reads CASSDGQFF. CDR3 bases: TGTGCCAGCAGTGATGGTCAATTCTTT.